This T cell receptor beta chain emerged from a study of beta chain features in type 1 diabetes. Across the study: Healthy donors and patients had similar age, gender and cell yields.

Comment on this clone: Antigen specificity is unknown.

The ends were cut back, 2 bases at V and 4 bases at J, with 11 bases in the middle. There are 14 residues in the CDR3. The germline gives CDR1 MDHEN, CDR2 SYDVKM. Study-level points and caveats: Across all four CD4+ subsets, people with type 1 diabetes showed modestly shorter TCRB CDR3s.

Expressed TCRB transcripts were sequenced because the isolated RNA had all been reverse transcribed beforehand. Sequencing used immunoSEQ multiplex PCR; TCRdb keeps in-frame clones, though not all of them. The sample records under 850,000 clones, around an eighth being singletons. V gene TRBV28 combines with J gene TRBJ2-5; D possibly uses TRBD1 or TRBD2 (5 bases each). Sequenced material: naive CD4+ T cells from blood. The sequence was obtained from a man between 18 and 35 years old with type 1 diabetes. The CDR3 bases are TGTGCCAGCAGTTTACCTACAGGAGGAGAGACCCAGTACTTC. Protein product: CASSLPTGGETQYF. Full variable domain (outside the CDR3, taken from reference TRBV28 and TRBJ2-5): DVKVTQSSRYLVKRTGEKVFLECVQDMDHENMFWYRQDPGLGLRLIYFSYDVKMKEKGDIPEGYSVSREKKERFSLILESASTNQTSMYLCASSLPTGGETQYFGPGTRLLVL.